What follows is one T cell receptor (beta chain) and its context. The data are from a study of blood T cell repertoires in COVID-19. TCRdb keeps only in-frame clones here, not all; method: immunoSEQ multiplex PCR. This sample carries fewer than 30,000 clones, over 75% of them seen once, and the ten largest clones take around 15%. The CDR3 is 14 residues long. Germline V lookup: CDR1 SGHDN, CDR2 FVKESK. V shed 1 base, J shed 4 bases, and the junction held 1 base outside the gene matches. This sequence joins TRBV14 and TRBJ2-3; 8 nucleotides line up with TRBD2. The sequence was obtained from a woman between 55 and 75 years old with acute or convalescent COVID-19. Sequences were obtained from peripheral blood. The CDR3 here is CASSQAAGADTQYF. CDR3 coding DNA: TGTGCCAGCAGCCAAGCAGCGGGGGCAGATACGCAGTATTTT.